A selection of T cell receptor beta chains follows, all from one sample in a study of blood T cell repertoires in COVID-19. TCRdb keeps only in-frame clones here, not all; method: immunoSEQ multiplex PCR. The data show approximately 91,000 clones, 75% to 85% seen once. Specimen: peripheral blood. The receptors originated from a man aged 65 to 85 with acute or convalescent COVID-19. CDR3s include the opening cysteine and the closing phenylalanine or tryptophan. Fields, in order: V gene, CDR3 length, clone size, J gene, D gene, CDR3 DNA, CDR3 protein. D genes are given only for firm matches. Clone size is given for some rows only: seen once, a few or many times, or a class if the clone is expanded.

TRBV6-6	13	once	TRBJ2-2	NA	TGTGCCAGCAGTAGATCCGGGGGCGGGGAGCTGTTTTTT	CASSRSGGGELFF
TRBV2	15	NA	TRBJ1-1	NA	TGTGCCAGCCACAACCAAAACCTGATGAACACTGAAGCTTTCTTT	CASHNQNLMNTEAFF
TRBV11-2	12	medium-sized	TRBJ2-1	NA	TGTGCCAGCAGCTTAGGTCTAGCGGAGCAGTTCTTC	CASSLGLAEQFF
TRBV12-3/TRBV12-4	12	few	TRBJ2-3	NA	TGTGCCAGCAGTTTCCCTCTTAATACGCAGTATTTT	CASSFPLNTQYF
TRBV30	16	few	TRBJ2-1	TRBD2	TGTGCCTGGAGTACCCGACTAGCGGGAACCTACAATGAGCAGTTCTTC	CAWSTRLAGTYNEQFF
TRBV24-1	17	NA	TRBJ2-2	TRBD2	TGTGCCACCAGTGGGGGACTAGCGGGAGTGGGAACCGGGGAGCTGTTTTTT	CATSGGLAGVGTGELFF
TRBV28	13	NA	TRBJ1-1	TRBD1	TGTGCCAGCAGCACAGGGGCTAACACTGAAGCTTTCTTT	CASSTGANTEAFF
TRBV11-2	16	NA	TRBJ2-7	TRBD2	TGTGCCAGCAGCTCCTCCGGACTAGCGGGAGCGGTAGAGCAGTACTTC	CASSSSGLAGAVEQYF
TRBV24-1	13	NA	TRBJ2-7	NA	TGTGCCACCAGTGATTTGCGGGGATACGAGCAGTACTTC	CATSDLRGYEQYF
TRBV9	14	once	TRBJ1-2	TRBD1	TGTGCCAGCAGCGGCCTAGGACAGGGAAGTGGCTACACCTTC	CASSGLGQGSGYTF
TRBV28	14	NA	TRBJ2-2	TRBD2	TGTGCCAGCATCCTAGCGGGACCGGTCGGGGAGCTGTTTTTT	CASILAGPVGELFF
TRBV19	16	NA	TRBJ2-1	TRBD2	TGTGCCAGTAGTGTCCAAGGCAGCGGGAGGGCCGATGAGCAGTTCTTC	CASSVQGSGRADEQFF
TRBV3-1/TRBV3-2	15	NA	TRBJ2-1	NA	TGTGCCAGCAGCCAAGATCTTGCAACGGGCAATGAGCAGTTCTTC	CASSQDLATGNEQFF
TRBV4-1	16	NA	TRBJ1-1	NA	TGCGCCAGCAGCCAAGCAACCCTAACCTTGAACACTGAAGCTTTCTTT	CASSQATLTLNTEAFF
TRBV20-1	14	few	TRBJ2-5	TRBD2	TGCAGTGCTAGTCCCGGGAGGGCCGGGGAGACCCAGTACTTC	CSASPGRAGETQYF
TRBV6-5	15	NA	TRBJ2-7	TRBD1	TGTGCCAGCAGTCGGAAGCCGGGACAGGACCTCCAGCAGTACTTC	CASSRKPGQDLQQYF
TRBV4-3	17	NA	TRBJ1-5	TRBD1	TGCGCCAGCAGCCAAGACGTGGCAGGGGGCGGAAATCAGCCCCAGCATTTT	CASSQDVAGGGNQPQHF
TRBV18	13	NA	TRBJ2-5	NA	TGTGCCAGCTCACTGGGACTTCAAGAGACCCAGTACTTC	CASSLGLQETQYF
TRBV18	15	few	TRBJ1-5	TRBD1	TGTGCCAGCTCAGCCGACAGGGCGAGCAATCAGCCCCAGCATTTT	CASSADRASNQPQHF
TRBV7-2	15	NA	TRBJ1-6	NA	TGTGCCAGCAGCTTAGCTGCGCCTTCAAATTCACCCCTCCACTTT	CASSLAAPSNSPLHF
TRBV29-1	14	NA	TRBJ2-5	TRBD1	TGCAGCACCACAGGGGGCGCTGGGGGGGAGACCCAGTACTTC	CSTTGGAGGETQYF
TRBV4-2	17	NA	TRBJ2-5	NA	TGTGCCAGCAGCCCCAGTCCGGGCAGGGGAGGGACGGAGACCCAGTACTTC	CASSPSPGRGGTETQYF
TRBV20-1	16	NA	TRBJ2-5	TRBD2	TGCAGTGCTAGTGGACCTAGCGGGAGGGCCCAAGAGACCCAGTACTTC	CSASGPSGRAQETQYF
TRBV19	16	NA	TRBJ2-3	NA	TGTGCCAGTAGTATAGGTTGGCAGGGATCAGGAGATACGCAGTATTTT	CASSIGWQGSGDTQYF
TRBV5-6	19	NA	TRBJ2-7	NA	TGTGCCAGCAGCGGCTCTGGCCTAGGTCGGGTAGGCATATCCTACGAGCAGTACTTC	CASSGSGLGRVGISYEQYF
TRBV3-1/TRBV3-2	14	NA	TRBJ1-1	NA	TGTGCCAGCAGCCCTCAGGGGCCCCACACTGAAGCTTTCTTT	CASSPQGPHTEAFF
TRBV3-1/TRBV3-2	14	NA	TRBJ1-2	NA	TGTGCCAGCAGCCAAGTCTTAGCATCATATGGCTACACCTTC	CASSQVLASYGYTF
TRBV12-3/TRBV12-4	13	NA	TRBJ1-4	TRBD1	TGTGCCAGCAGTCGGACAGGGTATGAGGGACTGTTTTTT	CASSRTGYEGLFF
TRBV5-1	15	NA	TRBJ2-1	TRBD2	TGCGCCAGCAGCTTGGGACTAGCGGGTCGCAATGAGCAGTTCTTC	CASSLGLAGRNEQFF
TRBV11-1	15	NA	TRBJ2-1	NA	TGTGCCAGCAGCTTGTTACAGGTAACCTACAATGAGCAGTTCTTC	CASSLLQVTYNEQFF
TRBV5-1	17	NA	TRBJ2-2	NA	TGCGCCAGCAGCCTTACCTCACTAGTTATCGGCGCCGGGGAGCTGTTTTTT	CASSLTSLVIGAGELFF
TRBV5-1	15	NA	TRBJ2-1	TRBD2	TGCGCCAGCAGATCCGTTCTAGCGGGTTACAATGAGCAGTTCTTC	CASRSVLAGYNEQFF
TRBV7-8	13	NA	TRBJ1-1	NA	TGTGCCAGCAGCCGGAGGGTCGGGGGTGAAGCTTTCTTT	CASSRRVGGEAFF
TRBV4-1	14	NA	TRBJ1-4	NA	TGCGCCAGCAGCCAAGATAACAGGGTGGAAAAACTGTTTTTT	CASSQDNRVEKLFF
TRBV3-1/TRBV3-2	12	NA	TRBJ1-2	NA	TGTGCCAGCAGCCACGAACGGGGAGGCTACACCTTC	CASSHERGGYTF
TRBV6-2/TRBV6-3	16	NA	TRBJ2-6	NA	TGTGCCAGCAGTTATTGGCACCGCTCTGGGGCCAACGTCCTGACTTTC	CASSYWHRSGANVLTF
TRBV18	15	NA	TRBJ1-4	NA	TGTGCCAGCTCATCCCAAATTGCAACTAATGAAAAACTGTTTTTT	CASSSQIATNEKLFF
TRBV2	17	NA	TRBJ1-1	NA	TGTGCCAGCAGTGAACCCTCCTCGGGTTTGCCGAACACTGAAGCTTTCTTT	CASSEPSSGLPNTEAFF
TRBV6-5	15	NA	TRBJ2-7	TRBD2	TGTGCCAGCAGTTACACTAGCGGGAGCTCCTACGAGCAGTACTTC	CASSYTSGSSYEQYF
TRBV19	14	NA	TRBJ2-2	NA	TGTGCCCCAGTAAGTGATGGGGCCACCGGGGAGCTGTTTTTT	CAPVSDGATGELFF
TRBV27	15	NA	TRBJ2-1	NA	TGTGCCAGCAGTTTATTGAACAGGTCACCCAATCAGCAGTTCTTC	CASSLLNRSPNQQFF
TRBV28	15	once	TRBJ2-4	NA	TGTGCCAGCAGTCCTCCCGGATCAGGGAAAAACATTCAGTACTTC	CASSPPGSGKNIQYF
TRBV10-3	15	NA	TRBJ1-3	NA	TGTGCCACCTCCTGGCGTACCTCCGGGGGAAACACCATATATTTT	CATSWRTSGGNTIYF
TRBV11-2	15	NA	TRBJ2-1	NA	TGTGCCAGCAGCTCGGACTATAGCTCCTACAATGAGCAGTTCTTC	CASSSDYSSYNEQFF
TRBV28	15	many	TRBJ1-5	NA	TGTGCCAGCAGGAGCGGGACATCGGTAGATCAGCCCCAGCATTTT	CASRSGTSVDQPQHF
TRBV7-2	14	NA	TRBJ2-1	TRBD2	TGTGCCAGCAGCTTAGGGACTAGCGGGTTTGAGCAGTTCTTC	CASSLGTSGFEQFF
TRBV2	15	few	TRBJ2-7	TRBD1	TGTGCCAGCAGTGCCCAGACAGGGGGTCTCCACGAGCAGTACTTC	CASSAQTGGLHEQYF
TRBV2	13	many	TRBJ1-6	NA	TGTGCCAGCAGTGACGGGGGGAATAAGGCCCTCCACTTT	CASSDGGNKALHF
TRBV11-3	12	NA	TRBJ2-2	NA	TGTGCCAGCACCTCGGACACCGGGGAGCTGTTTTTT	CASTSDTGELFF
TRBV7-2	19	NA	TRBJ2-3	TRBD2	TGTGCCAGCAGCCAATATATCCGGACTAGCGGGTGGGGGACGGGTGAGCAGTATTTT	CASSQYIRTSGWGTGEQYF
TRBV15	14	NA	TRBJ2-7	TRBD1	TGTGCCACCAGACCTCGGACAGGGAGCTACGAGCAGTACTTC	CATRPRTGSYEQYF
TRBV28	15	NA	TRBJ2-7	TRBD1	TGTGCCAGCAGTTTTGGAGGACAGGGTCCCTACGAGCAGTACTTC	CASSFGGQGPYEQYF
TRBV9	15	NA	TRBJ2-3	NA	TGTGCCAGCAGCCCCGTCCTAGCGCCAACAGATACGCAGTATTTT	CASSPVLAPTDTQYF
TRBV7-2	14	NA	TRBJ2-7	NA	TGTGCCAGCAGCTTACAGGGGCGCTCCTACGAGCAGTACTTC	CASSLQGRSYEQYF
TRBV5-1	15	NA	TRBJ2-1	NA	TGCGCCAGCAGCCTGGACTCCCCGAGGGTTGATGAGCAGTTCTTC	CASSLDSPRVDEQFF
TRBV7-9	15	NA	TRBJ2-4	TRBD2	TGTGCCAGCAGCCAAAGCGGGGTAGCCAAAAACATTCAGTACTTC	CASSQSGVAKNIQYF
TRBV28	16	NA	TRBJ2-6	NA	TGTGCCAGCAGCTTGGGCTTATACTCTGGGGCCAACGTCCTGACTTTC	CASSLGLYSGANVLTF
TRBV6-1	17	NA	TRBJ2-1	TRBD2	TGTGCCAGCAGAGAAGCCAGGGGTTCTAGCGGGACCGATGAGCAGTTCTTC	CASREARGSSGTDEQFF
TRBV3-1/TRBV3-2	15	once	TRBJ1-5	NA	TGTGCCAGCAGTCTAGGGGGTTTTGGCAATCAGCCCCAGCATTTT	CASSLGGFGNQPQHF